Below, 24 T cell receptor beta chains from the same sample are listed, as sequenced in a study of blood T cell repertoires in COVID-19. Sequenced by immunoSEQ multiplex PCR; TCRdb stores in-frame clones only, minus some. The data show 95,000 to 150,000 clones, with 78% seen just once and about 2% held by the top ten. The sample consisted of peripheral blood. These receptors came from a man in his sixties or seventies with acute or convalescent COVID-19.

The rearrangement joins TRBV7-3 to TRBJ2-6; D might be TRBD1 (6 bases). The CDR3 covers 17 residues. Germline CDR1 is SGHTA and CDR2 is FQGTGA. With 0 bases removed from V and 0 bases from J, the gap between germline ends came to 9 bases. CDR3 bases: TGTGCCAGCAGCTTAACGGGGGCCCTCTCTGGGGCCAACGTCCTGACTTTC. It specifies CASSLTGALSGANVLTF.

This clone was counted only a few times. This chain uses TRBV19 with TRBJ2-7; a weak D match, TRBD1 (5 bases). Germline V lookup: CDR1 LNHDA, CDR2 SQIVND (reference sequence). Trimming took 5 bases from V and 4 from J, leaving 18 bases between them. CDR3 length equals 15 residues. DNA for the CDR3: TGTGCCAGTAGTGCGTCAGGGCTCCTTGGATACGAGCAGTACTTC. Translating gives CASSASGLLGYEQYF.

This sequence joins TRBV24-1 and TRBJ1-5; D uncertain. The ends were cut back, 1 base at V and 2 bases at J, with 8 bases in the middle. This CDR3 is built from 15 residues. Germline values: CDR1 KGHDR, CDR2 SFDVKD. CDR3 sequence: CATSDFEGRNQPQHF. CDR3 nucleotide sequence: TGTGCCACCAGTGATTTCGAGGGTCGCAATCAGCCCCAGCATTTT.

The gene calls are TRBV19 and TRBJ2-2; the D gene is possibly TRBD2 (5 bases). Trimming left V 10 bases short and J 13 bases short, with 19 bases between. Germline-derived CDR1 and CDR2 are LNHDA and SQIVND (reference sequence). The CDR3 runs 12 residues. In DNA, the CDR3 is TGTGCCACCTCACTGACTAAAGGACGGCTGTTTTTT. It codes for CATSLTKGRLFF.

Written as DNA, the CDR3 is TGCGCCAGCAGCCCCACGGTGGGGGGGGAAGTCTCACCCCTCCACTTT. Encoded protein: CASSPTVGGEVSPLHF. This sequence joins TRBV5-1 and TRBJ1-6; a possible D gene is TRBD1 (5 bases). The CDR3 length is 16 residues. The germline V gene encodes CDR1 SGHRS and CDR2 YFSETQ. Trimming took 4 bases from V and 10 from J, leaving 21 bases between them.

J is TRBJ1-3 and V is TRBV7-2; 9 bases agree with TRBD1. CDR1 is SGHTA and CDR2 is FQGNSA in the germline V gene. J was trimmed by 4 bases and V by 2 bases; bases with no gene match: 3. The CDR3 is 15 residues long. The CDR3 bases are TGTGCCAGCAGCTTATACAGGGGGCCAGGAAACACCATATATTTT. Translating gives CASSLYRGPGNTIYF.

V gene TRBV7-3 combines with J gene TRBJ2-1; TRBD1 agrees at 8 bases. This CDR3 spans 14 amino acids. The germline CDR1 and CDR2 sequences are SGHTA and FQGTGA. With V trimmed by 5 bases and J by 9 bases, 9 bases remained unmatched. The chain's CDR3 is CASSQRDRTSEQFF. The CDR3 DNA reads TGTGCCAGCAGCCAACGGGACAGGACTTCTGAGCAGTTCTTC.

The rearrangement uses TRBV4-3 and TRBJ1-2; 8 nucleotides line up with TRBD1. The ends lost 4 bases at V and 5 bases at J; junction bases unmatched: 6. Germline-derived CDR1 and CDR2 are LGHNA and YSLEER. CDR3 length: 14 amino acids. In DNA, the CDR3 is TGCGCCAGCAGCCCGACAGGGGACTTGTATGGCTACACCTTC. Protein sequence: CASSPTGDLYGYTF.

V gene TRBV5-1 combines with J gene TRBJ1-5; D is uncertain. Germline V gene sequence: CDR1 SGHRS, CDR2 YFSETQ. The V gene lost 1 base and the J gene lost 0 bases, with 8 bases spanning the gap. The CDR3 spans 15 residues. The CDR3 nucleotides read TGCGCCAGCAGCTTGTACAGTTCTAGCAATCAGCCCCAGCATTTT. It specifies CASSLYSSSNQPQHF.

The rearrangement uses TRBV4-3 and TRBJ2-2; possibly TRBD1 for D (5 bases). Germline V lookup: CDR1 LGHNA, CDR2 YSLEER. V was shortened by 0 bases and J by 2 bases, with 10 bases between the two germline ends. This CDR3 contains 16 residues. Here the CDR3 reads CASSQELGQNTGELFF. CDR3 sequence (DNA): TGCGCCAGCAGCCAAGAGTTAGGACAAAACACCGGGGAGCTGTTTTTT.

The chain links TRBV4-1 to TRBJ1-1; 11 positions agree with TRBD1. CDR3 length equals 15 residues. Germline values: CDR1 MGHRA, CDR2 YSYEKL. V dropped 4 bases and J dropped 5; count of bases not matched to a gene: 6. CDR3 region: CASSRSGQGGTEAFF. CDR3 DNA sequence: TGCGCCAGCAGCCGCTCGGGACAGGGGGGTACTGAAGCTTTCTTT.

The rearrangement uses TRBV6-4 and TRBJ2-3; a weak D match, TRBD1 (5 bases). This CDR3 is built from 18 residues. Germline loops: CDR1 MRHNA, CDR2 SNTAGT. V lost 4 bases and J lost 0, with 20 bases in between. CDR3 nucleotides: TGTGCCAGCAGTGGGTCAGGGTTATCCCCGCCGAGCACAGATACGCAGTATTTT. As protein: CASSGSGLSPPSTDTQYF.

The chain carries TRBV7-2 and TRBJ1-2; possible D gene TRBD1, 6 bases. The ends were cut back, 6 bases at V and 4 bases at J, with 18 bases in the middle. Germline V gene sequence: CDR1 SGHTA, CDR2 FQGNSA. CDR3 length: 15 amino acids. CDR3 sequence reads: CASRRRTGLSYGYTF. The CDR3 DNA reads as TGTGCCAGCAGGCGACGTACAGGGTTGAGCTATGGCTACACCTTC. Full variable domain (outside the CDR3, taken from reference TRBV7-2 and TRBJ1-2): GAGVSQSPSNKVTEKGKDVELRCDPISGHTALYWYRQSLGQGLEFLIYFQGNSAPDKSGLPSDRFSAERTGGSVSTLTIQRTQQEDSAVYLCASRRRTGLSYGYTFGSGTRLTVV.

The chain couples TRBV19 to TRBJ2-1; 8 nucleotides agree with TRBD2. Germline CDR1 and CDR2: LNHDA and SQIVND (reference sequence). The CDR3 consists of 14 residues. Trimming cost V 7 bases and J 1 base; bases outside gene matches: 3. The CDR3 sequence is CASKERGSYNEQFF. CDR3 nucleotide sequence: TGTGCCAGTAAGGAGCGGGGGTCCTACAATGAGCAGTTCTTC.

This chain uses TRBV5-6 with TRBJ1-4; tentative D call: TRBD1 (5 bases). Between the trimmed V and J ends, which lost 3 bases and 2 bases, there was a span of 20 bases. This CDR3 region has 18 residues. Germline CDR1 SGHDT, CDR2 YYEEEE. Here the CDR3 reads CASSWGPPGYLTNEKLFF. Here the CDR3 DNA reads TGTGCCAGCAGCTGGGGCCCGCCAGGGTATCTGACTAATGAAAAACTGTTTTTT.

The rearrangement links TRBV15 to TRBJ2-7; possibly TRBD2 for D (7 bases). Trimming pared 3 bases from V and 1 base from J, leaving 19 bases between. This CDR3 is 17 amino acids long. From germline, CDR1 is LNHNV and CDR2 YYDKDF (reference sequence). Here the CDR3 reads CATSRGGAGVGSYEQYF. The CDR3 nucleotides are TGTGCCACCAGCAGGGGAGGGGCAGGGGTGGGTTCCTACGAGCAGTACTTC.

This rearrangement joins TRBV3-1 (or the pseudogene TRBV3-2) to TRBJ2-3; weak D call: TRBD2 (5 bases). The germline gives CDR1 LGHDT, CDR2 YNNKEL (reference sequence). This CDR3 is 13 amino acids long. Trimming shortened V by 8 bases and J by 3 bases, and 12 bases separated the two germline ends. The CDR3 loop reads CASGPSGTDTQYF. The CDR3 DNA sequence: TGTGCCAGCGGGCCCAGCGGTACAGATACGCAGTATTTT.

The gene calls are TRBV5-1 and TRBJ2-1, with D possibly matching TRBD1 (5 bases). CDR1 and CDR2 (germline): SGHRS, YFSETQ. V lost 0 bases, J lost 7 bases, and 11 bases lay in between. CDR3 length equals 14 residues. CDR3 nucleotide sequence: TGCGCCAGCAGCTTGGCCGCCTCAGGGAATGAGCAGTTCTTC. Its translation: CASSLAASGNEQFF.

This clone occurred once. The chain joins TRBV5-1 to TRBJ2-7, with D possibly being TRBD1 (5 bases). The CDR3 totals 16 residues. Germline V gives CDR1 SGHRS, CDR2 YFSETQ. V lost 5 bases and J 3 bases, leaving 21 bases between the germline ends. The CDR3 DNA sequence: TGCGCCAGCAGTTCTCCCGACAGCCCCCTGAGCTACGAGCAGTACTTC. Translated: CASSSPDSPLSYEQYF.

The V and J genes are TRBV2 and TRBJ1-2; possible D gene TRBD1, 5 bases. The V gene's germline CDR1 is SNHLY and CDR2 FYNNEI. This CDR3 has 14 residues. Trimming took off 4 bases at V and 4 bases at J, with 13 bases between the two ends. CDR3 coding DNA: TGTGCCAGCAGTGTGGTGGCAGGGATCTATGGCTACACCTTC. It codes for CASSVVAGIYGYTF.

The gene calls are TRBV24-1 and TRBJ1-2, with 11 nucleotides matching TRBD1. The length of the CDR3 is 13 residues. The J segment lost 6 bases and the V segment lost 7 bases, leaving 3 bases of the junction unmatched. Germline V gene lookup returns CDR1 KGHDR and CDR2 SFDVKD. CDR3 sequence: CATRGQGADGYTF. The CDR3 region has the DNA TGTGCCACCAGAGGACAGGGGGCGGATGGCTACACCTTC.

The rearrangement uses TRBV5-1 and TRBJ2-2; 10 bases fit TRBD1. Germline CDR1 is SGHRS and CDR2 is YFSETQ. The CDR3 runs 14 residues. V gave up 5 bases and J gave up 7 bases; unmatched junction bases: 5. This CDR3 is CASSPGQGYGELFF. The CDR3 DNA follows: TGCGCCAGCAGTCCGGGACAGGGGTACGGGGAGCTGTTTTTT.

V gene TRBV7-2 combines with J gene TRBJ1-1; the D is unclear. The germline CDR1 and CDR2 sequences are SGHTA and FQGNSA. The CDR3 is 14 amino acids. Trimming removed 5 bases from V and 8 bases from J, with 18 bases in between. CDR3 residues: CASSPRAETPEAFF. The CDR3 DNA follows: TGTGCCAGCAGCCCGAGAGCCGAGACTCCGGAAGCTTTCTTT.

V and J are TRBV27 and TRBJ2-2, with 14 bases that match TRBD2. Trimming took 4 bases from V and 1 from J; bases not matched to a gene: 14. CDR3 length: 21 residues. The V gene's germline CDR1 is MNHEY and CDR2 SMNVEV (reference sequence). The CDR3 region has the DNA TGTGCCAGCAGTTGGGACAATAAACCCGGGACTAGCGGGGGGAACACCGGGGAGCTGTTTTTT. Amino acids: CASSWDNKPGTSGGNTGELFF.